The present T cell receptor beta chain was sequenced within a study of T cells after yellow fever vaccination. V was shortened by 5 bases and J by 3 bases, with 15 bases between the two germline ends. This CDR3 is built from 15 residues. Germline CDR1 is SGHTA and CDR2 is FQGNSA. This clonotype was detected ten times or more. A 5'RACE template-switching step, the method used to make TCR cDNA, added a universal primer site and UMIs. TCRdb re-analysed the 5' RACE reads in MiXCR, keeping a single row per CDR3 protein. The table lists under 300,000 distinct CDR3 sequences, 6.9% of them singletons. This receptor was taken from a man aged 25 to 45 who received the YFV17D yellow fever vaccine. The gene calls are TRBV7-2 and TRBJ2-3; D uncertain. This specimen was CD4+ T cells sorted from PBMCs, taken 15 days after the yellow fever booster vaccination. CDR3 DNA sequence: TGTGCCAGCAGCGTATCGCCCGTACGGACAGATACGCAGTATTTT. This sequence encodes CASSVSPVRTDTQYF. Full variable domain (missing parts from reference TRBV7-2 and TRBJ2-3): GAGVSQSPSNKVTEKGKDVELRCDPISGHTALYWYRQSLGQGLEFLIYFQGNSAPDKSGLPSDRFSAERTGGSVSTLTIQRTQQEDSAVYLCASSVSPVRTDTQYFGPGTRLTVL.